The following is a T cell receptor beta chain sequence with its context. These data belong to a study of cytomegalovirus exposure and HLA in healthy donors. PCR involved 60 Vbeta and 13 Jbeta primers. The repertoire was sequenced with immunoSEQ multiplex PCR; TCRdb's copy has only in-frame clones and lacks some. The profile shows about 160,000 clones, over 80% of them singletons. The CDR3 loop spans 15 amino acids. Germline lookup yields CDR1 SGHRS and CDR2 YFSETQ. V trimming: 4 bases; J trimming: 6 bases; junction bases outside the gene matches: 6. This clonotype was sampled from a girl aged 5 to 17 in good health and CMV-seropositive. The sequenced material came from PBMCs. The rearrangement joins TRBV5-1 to TRBJ1-4; TRBD1 matches 10 bases. The CDR3 loop reads CASSRTGTGDEKLFF. DNA for the CDR3: TGCGCCAGCAGCCGAACCGGGACAGGGGATGAAAAACTGTTTTTT.